This record covers a single T cell receptor (beta chain). This table comes from immunoSEQ multiplex PCR, and its TCRdb copy is limited to in-frame clones, with some not included. The sample shows 310,000 or so clones, approximately 88% of them seen only once. The record originates from a study of blood T cell repertoires in COVID-19. Across the study: From T cells, B-cell-depleted T cells, or PBMCs came the material, which was cDNA or gDNA.

V shed 5 bases and J shed 7 bases, with 8 bases lying between them. CDR3 length: 11 amino acids. The TCR was taken from a woman under 30 who had recovered from COVID-19. The genes are TRBV12-3 or TRBV12-4 and TRBJ1-1; TRBD1 might be the D (6 bases). Sequenced sample: PBMCs or T cells enriched from blood (not recorded which). CDR3 loop: CASSPDSEAFF. The CDR3, as DNA: TGTGCCAGCAGTCCGGACAGTGAAGCTTTCTTT.